This T cell receptor (beta chain) was observed in a study of blood T cell repertoires in COVID-19. Study overall: T cells, B-cell-depleted T cells, or PBMCs provided the cDNA or gDNA that served as material.

The CDR3 contains 15 residues. Germline V gene data show CDR1 as GTSNPN and CDR2 as SVGIG (reference sequence). V trimming: 0 bases; J trimming: 7 bases; junction bases outside the gene matches: 5. This clone was recorded only once. Libraries were prepared by immunoSEQ multiplex PCR; TCRdb keeps only in-frame clonotypes and omits some of them. Found here are some 88,000 clones, 70% to 90% of them singletons; the top ten hold about 7%. This chain connects TRBV30 to TRBJ2-7; 14 nucleotides agree with TRBD2. The source material was peripheral blood. This TCR derives from a man in his 60s with acute or convalescent COVID-19. The DNA of the CDR3 is TGTGCCTGGAGTGTCAAGCGACTAGCGGGAGGGGAGCAGTACTTC. Translation gives CAWSVKRLAGGEQYF.